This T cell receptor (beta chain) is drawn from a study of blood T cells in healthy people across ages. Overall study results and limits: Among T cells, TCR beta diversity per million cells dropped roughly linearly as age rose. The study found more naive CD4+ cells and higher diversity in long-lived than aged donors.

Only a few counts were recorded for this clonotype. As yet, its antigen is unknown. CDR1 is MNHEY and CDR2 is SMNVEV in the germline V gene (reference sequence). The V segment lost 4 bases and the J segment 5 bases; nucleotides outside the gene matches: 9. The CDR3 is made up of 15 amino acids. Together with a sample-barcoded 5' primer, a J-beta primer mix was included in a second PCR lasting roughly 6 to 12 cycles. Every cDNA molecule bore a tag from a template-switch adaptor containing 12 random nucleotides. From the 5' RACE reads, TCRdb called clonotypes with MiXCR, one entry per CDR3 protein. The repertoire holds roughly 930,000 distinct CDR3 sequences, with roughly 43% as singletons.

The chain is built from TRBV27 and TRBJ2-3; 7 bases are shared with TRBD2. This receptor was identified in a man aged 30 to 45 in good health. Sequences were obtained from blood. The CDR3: CASSWTSLRGDTQYF. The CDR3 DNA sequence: TGTGCCAGCAGTTGGACTAGTTTAAGGGGAGATACGCAGTATTTT.